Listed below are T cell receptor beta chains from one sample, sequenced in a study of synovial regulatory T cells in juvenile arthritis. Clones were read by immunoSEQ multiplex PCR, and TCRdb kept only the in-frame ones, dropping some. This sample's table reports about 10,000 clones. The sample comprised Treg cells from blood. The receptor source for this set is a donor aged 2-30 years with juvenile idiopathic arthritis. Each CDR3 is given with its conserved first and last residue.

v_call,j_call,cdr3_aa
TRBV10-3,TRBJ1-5,CAISESGGAGAQPQHF
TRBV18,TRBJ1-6,CASSADGSPLHF
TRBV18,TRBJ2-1,CASSPQRYEQFF
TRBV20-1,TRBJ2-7,CSAVTSHEQYF
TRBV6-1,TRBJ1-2,CACIRQGYYGYTF
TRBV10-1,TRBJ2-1,CASSPHIAGGPSYNEQFF
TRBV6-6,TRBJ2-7,CASRTRGSSYEQYF
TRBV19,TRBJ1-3,CASIAGGSGNTIYF
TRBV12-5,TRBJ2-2,CASGLGLLAGVAGELFF
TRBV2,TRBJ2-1,CASSALMGSEQFF
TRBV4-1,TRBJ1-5,CASSRPNEEPQHF
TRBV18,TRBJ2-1,CASSLSAGVNQNEQFF
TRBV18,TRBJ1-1,CASSPGGNTEAFF
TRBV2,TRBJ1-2,CASSDLVYGYTF
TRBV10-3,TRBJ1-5,CASSGTTSNQPQHF
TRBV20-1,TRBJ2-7,CSGGSSYEQYF
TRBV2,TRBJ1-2,CASSTDRGFYGYTF
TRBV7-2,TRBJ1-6,CASSSTTSPLHF
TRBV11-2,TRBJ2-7,CASSPPTEQYF
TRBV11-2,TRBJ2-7,CASSFVRGEQYF